Shown below are 29 T cell receptor beta chains from a single sample sequenced in a study of blood T cell repertoires in COVID-19. Libraries were prepared by immunoSEQ multiplex PCR; TCRdb keeps only in-frame clonotypes and omits some of them. The table records about 35,000 clones, approximately 85% of them present only once. Source material: peripheral blood. The receptors come from a man in his fifties or sixties with active or convalescent COVID-19.

The chain uses TRBV28 and TRBJ2-1, with 9 bases matching TRBD2. CDR1 MDHEN and CDR2 SYDVKM come from the germline V gene. Losses at the gene ends were 5 bases for V and 8 bases for J; bases not matched to a gene: 19. The CDR3 covers 18 residues. Here the CDR3 reads CASSPNRPGTSSIHEQFF. CDR3 nucleotide sequence: TGTGCCAGCAGTCCCAACAGGCCAGGGACTAGCTCGATTCATGAGCAGTTCTTC.

The V and J genes are TRBV4-2 and TRBJ2-1; 10 nucleotides agree with TRBD2. This CDR3 comprises 17 residues. V was clipped by 4 bases and J by 5 bases; unmatched bases: 11. Germline CDR1 and CDR2: LGHNA and YNFKEQ. CDR3 sequence: CASSPDLGLAGDNEQFF. Written as DNA, the CDR3 is TGTGCCAGCAGCCCCGATCTGGGGCTAGCGGGGGACAATGAGCAGTTCTTC.

The rearrangement joins TRBV27 to TRBJ1-4; 7 nucleotides agree with TRBD1. Germline V gives CDR1 MNHEY, CDR2 SMNVEV (reference sequence). V was clipped by 4 bases and J by 8 bases; unmatched bases: 10. The CDR3 contains 15 residues. The CDR3 DNA is TGTGCCAGCAGTTCGACCGGGACAGACATCGAAAAACTGTTTTTT. This encodes CASSSTGTDIEKLFF.

This chain joins TRBV19 and TRBJ1-1; 8 positions match TRBD1. Germline CDR1 is LNHDA and CDR2 is SQIVND (reference sequence). This CDR3 has 18 amino acids. The ends lost 5 bases at V and 6 bases at J; junction bases unmatched: 20. Here the CDR3 reads CASSLPGHITGGDAEAFF. The DNA for the CDR3 is TGTGCCAGTAGTCTCCCGGGACATATAACAGGGGGGGATGCTGAAGCTTTCTTT. Drawing the rest from reference TRBV19 and TRBJ1-1, the complete variable domain is DGGITQSPKYLFRKEGQNVTLSCEQNLNHDAMYWYRQDPGQGLRLIYYSQIVNDFQKGDIAEGYSVSREKKESFPLTVTSAQKNPTAFYLCASSLPGHITGGDAEAFFGQGTRLTVV.

The V gene is TRBV11-3, the J gene TRBJ2-7, with 11 bases aligning to TRBD2. The CDR3 consists of 15 residues. V trimming: 1 base; J trimming: 3 bases; junction bases outside the gene matches: 2. Germline V lookup: CDR1 SGHNT, CDR2 YENEEA. The CDR3 sequence: CASSLGGLADYEQYV. The CDR3, as DNA: TGTGCCAGCAGCTTAGGGGGACTAGCGGACTACGAGCAGTACGTC.

V gene TRBV5-1 combines with J gene TRBJ2-1; D is possibly TRBD2 (6 bases). Germline V gene data show CDR1 as SGHRS and CDR2 as YFSETQ. This CDR3 region has 14 residues. V lost 2 bases, J lost 4 bases, and 10 bases lay in between. The CDR3 DNA sequence: TGCGCCAGCAGCTTTTGGGGGGTATACAATGAGCAGTTCTTC. Translation: CASSFWGVYNEQFF.

This clone was picked up one time. The chain recombines TRBV11-3 with TRBJ1-1; TRBD1 aligns across 7 bases. This CDR3 region has 15 residues. V was clipped by 9 bases and J by 0 bases; unmatched bases: 10. Germline CDR1 is SGHNT and CDR2 is YENEEA. The CDR3 sequence is CASATGAVVNTEAFF. CDR3 nucleotides: TGTGCCAGTGCCACAGGGGCGGTCGTGAACACTGAAGCTTTCTTT.

This clone appeared many times. This chain joins TRBV27 and TRBJ1-2, with no clear D. This CDR3 is 16 amino acids long. Germline V gene sequence: CDR1 MNHEY, CDR2 SMNVEV (reference sequence). V dropped 1 base and J dropped 3 bases, with 15 bases sitting between them. The CDR3: CASSLLAAADHYGYTF. CDR3 DNA: TGTGCCAGCAGTTTATTGGCGGCAGCCGATCACTATGGCTACACCTTC.

The gene calls are TRBV29-1 and TRBJ1-4; D possibly corresponds to TRBD1 (5 bases). Trimming took off 3 bases at V and 9 bases at J, with 17 bases between the two ends. In germline, CDR1 is SQVTM, CDR2 ANQGSEA. CDR3 length equals 14 residues. The CDR3: CSVEDTGAIKKLFF. CDR3 bases: TGCAGCGTTGAGGACACAGGCGCCATAAAAAAACTGTTTTTT.

The chain combines TRBV29-1 with TRBJ1-3; TRBD1 might be the D (6 bases). Germline V gene sequence: CDR1 SQVTM, CDR2 ANQGSEA. The CDR3 runs to 14 residues. V was clipped by 3 bases and J by 3 bases, with 12 bases between them. The CDR3 region is CSVDRQGNGNTIYF. The DNA of the CDR3 is TGCAGCGTTGACCGGCAGGGGAATGGAAACACCATATATTTT.

V is TRBV24-1 and J is TRBJ2-7; possibly TRBD1 for D (6 bases). Per the germline V gene, CDR1 is KGHDR and CDR2 is SFDVKD. The CDR3 has 14 residues. The ends were cut back, 8 bases at V and 4 bases at J, with 17 bases in the middle. CDR3 region: CATTDYYTGYEQYV. CDR3 DNA sequence: TGTGCCACCACAGACTACTACACAGGGTACGAGCAGTACGTC.

This sequence joins TRBV7-9 and TRBJ2-1, with TRBD2 as a possible D gene (6 bases). The germline CDR1 and CDR2 sequences are SEHNR and FQNEAQ (reference sequence). The CDR3 extends over 13 amino acids. The V end was cut by 5 bases, the J end by 7 bases, with 12 bases between. CDR3 in DNA: TGTGCCAGCAGCCGGGAGTCGAGGAATGAGCAGTTCTTC. This gives the protein CASSRESRNEQFF.

Concerning this clone: The junction does not match germline at one end; this may be a read error. CDR3 in DNA: TGTGCCAGCAATCGGCAGGGGAGCAGCATTCAGCCCCAGCATTTT. Its protein product is CASNRQGSSIQPQHF. The V call is TRBV6-5, the J call TRBJ1-5, with D possibly TRBD1 on 6 matching bases. The CDR3 extends over 15 amino acids. The germline gives CDR1 MNHEY, CDR2 SVGAGI.

This clone was counted between two and nine times. The chain couples TRBV29-1 to TRBJ2-7; D is ambiguous. Between the trimmed V and J ends, which lost 5 bases and 4 bases, there was a span of 9 bases. CDR1 and CDR2 from the germline V gene are SQVTM and ANQGSEA. This CDR3 is 11 amino acids long. Written as DNA, the CDR3 is TGCAGCGTTTCCACCGGTTACGAGCAGTACGTC. It encodes CSVSTGYEQYV.

The chain combines TRBV19 with TRBJ2-2, with 7 nucleotides matching TRBD1. V shed 5 bases and J 4 bases; nucleotides not matched to a gene: 7. The CDR3 sequence is 15 residues long. Per the germline V gene, CDR1 is LNHDA and CDR2 is SQIVND (reference sequence). The CDR3 nucleotides are TGTGCCAGTAGTCGAACACAGGGGAGCACCGGGGAGCTGTTTTTT. Protein: CASSRTQGSTGELFF. The full variable domain, rest sourced from reference TRBV19 and TRBJ2-2, is DGGITQSPKYLFRKEGQNVTLSCEQNLNHDAMYWYRQDPGQGLRLIYYSQIVNDFQKGDIAEGYSVSREKKESFPLTVTSAQKNPTAFYLCASSRTQGSTGELFFGEGSRLTVL.

This clone occurred once. CDR3 coding DNA: TGTGCCACCACGGATAATTCAGGGTTATTTGGCGGGGAGCTGTTTTTT. The encoded protein is CATTDNSGLFGGELFF. The V and J genes are TRBV5-6 and TRBJ2-2; D possibly corresponds to TRBD1 (5 bases). Trimming took 9 bases from V and 7 from J, leaving 25 bases between them. The length of the CDR3 is 16 residues. Germline V gene sequence: CDR1 SGHDT, CDR2 YYEEEE.

The genes are TRBV19 and TRBJ1-5, with no clear D. The germline V gene has CDR1 LNHDA and CDR2 SQIVND (reference sequence). This CDR3 has 14 residues. Trimming left V 7 bases short and J 5 bases short, with 15 bases between. The CDR3 region is CASTVGGGYQPQHF. The CDR3 DNA sequence: TGTGCCAGTACCGTTGGCGGCGGGTATCAGCCCCAGCATTTT.

CDR3 in DNA: TGTGCCAGCAGTGGGCAACAGGGACGCGCAGGGGAGCAGTTCTTC. Its translation: CASSGQQGRAGEQFF. This rearrangement joins TRBV2 to TRBJ2-1; D may be TRBD1 (6 bases). Germline V CDR1 and CDR2: SNHLY, FYNNEI. This CDR3 is built from 15 residues. The ends were cut back, 4 bases at V and 10 bases at J, with 20 bases in the middle.

V usage is TRBV5-1 and J usage is TRBJ2-2; TRBD2 matches at 9 bases. Germline CDR1 and CDR2: SGHRS and YFSETQ. V shed 5 bases, J shed 1 base, and the junction held 6 bases outside the gene matches. The CDR3 has 16 residues. CDR3 amino acids: CASRFHSGRNTGELFF. CDR3 DNA: TGCGCCAGCAGATTCCATAGCGGGAGGAACACCGGGGAGCTGTTTTTT.

The chain has TRBV18 and TRBJ1-5; 8 bases map to TRBD1. Germline CDR1 KGHSH, CDR2 LQKENI. The CDR3 covers 16 residues. After removal of 1 base from V and 2 bases from J, the junction contained 4 bases not matched to a gene. The CDR3 DNA sequence: TGTGCCAGCTCACCACGGGCAGGGGGCGGCAATCAGCCCCAGCATTTT. It yields the protein CASSPRAGGGNQPQHF.

The chain uses TRBV12-3 or TRBV12-4 and TRBJ1-1; tentative D call: TRBD1 (5 bases). Trimming removed 3 bases at V and 4 bases at J, with 9 bases between. The CDR3 is 13 residues long. The CDR3 DNA follows: TGTGCCAGCAGTTTTACCGGGGGCACTGAAGCTTTCTTT. As protein: CASSFTGGTEAFF.

V and J are TRBV11-2 and TRBJ1-6; possibly TRBD1 for D (5 bases). There are 14 residues in the CDR3. Germline CDR1 SGHAT, CDR2 FQNNGV. The V and J ends lost 1 base and 10 bases respectively, with 11 bases between them. In nucleotides, the CDR3 is TGTGCCAGCAGCTTAGCCAGGGATGAATCACCCCTCCACTTT. It yields the protein CASSLARDESPLHF.

The V and J genes are TRBV5-5 and TRBJ1-3; 7 bases map to TRBD1. V trimming: 5 bases; J trimming: 0 bases; junction bases outside the gene matches: 14. From germline, CDR1 is SGHKS and CDR2 YYEKEE (reference sequence). The CDR3 has 18 amino acids. The CDR3 DNA reads as TGTGCCAGCAGTCTAGAATACAGGGGTCCTAGCTCTGGAAACACCATATATTTT. This encodes CASSLEYRGPSSGNTIYF. Using reference TRBV5-5 and TRBJ1-3 for the parts outside the CDR3, the full variable domain is DAGVTQSPTHLIKTRGQQVTLRCSPISGHKSVSWYQQVLGQGPQFIFQYYEKEERGRGNFPDRFSARQFPNYSSELNVNALLLGDSALYLCASSLEYRGPSSGNTIYFGEGSWLTVV.

The rearrangement uses TRBV14 and TRBJ1-2; D call uncertain. Germline values: CDR1 SGHDN, CDR2 FVKESK. The CDR3 length is 17 residues. The germline V and J ends were trimmed by 5 bases and 6 bases, with 25 bases remaining between them. CDR3 sequence reads: CASSSPKGRGVTHGYTF. The CDR3 nucleotides are TGTGCCAGCAGCTCACCCAAAGGTCGCGGTGTTACGCATGGCTACACCTTC.

This clone was picked up a small number of times. The rearrangement uses TRBV11-3 and TRBJ2-2; possible D gene TRBD2, 6 bases. The CDR3 runs 14 residues. Germline CDR1 reads SGHNT; CDR2 reads YENEEA. Deletions cut 5 bases from V and 8 bases from J, with 15 bases between. The CDR3 loop is CASSRMGGPGELFF. The CDR3 nucleotides read TGTGCCAGCAGCCGTATGGGAGGTCCAGGGGAGCTGTTTTTT. Supplemented by reference TRBV11-3 and TRBJ2-2, the full variable domain reads EAGVVQSPRYKIIEKKQPVAFWCNPISGHNTLYWYLQNLGQGPELLIRYENEEAVDDSQLPKDRFSAERLKGVDSTLKIQPAELGDSAVYLCASSRMGGPGELFFGEGSRLTVL.

The V call is TRBV7-2, the J call TRBJ1-1, with TRBD1 as a possible D gene (6 bases). CDR3 length equals 13 residues. Germline V CDR1 and CDR2: SGHTA, FQGNSA. Trimming took 6 bases from V and 1 from J, leaving 9 bases between them. The CDR3 region has the DNA TGTGCCAGCAGGGGACATCCGAACACTGAAGCTTTCTTT. Protein sequence: CASRGHPNTEAFF.

This chain links TRBV5-1 with TRBJ2-3; 14 nucleotides line up with TRBD2. V trimming: 1 base; J trimming: 2 bases; junction bases outside the gene matches: 3. Germline lookup yields CDR1 SGHRS and CDR2 YFSETQ. The CDR3 extends over 17 amino acids. The CDR3 DNA sequence: TGCGCCAGCAGCTTGCGACTAGCGGGGGGGGACACAGATACGCAGTATTTT. It encodes CASSLRLAGGDTDTQYF.

V is TRBV18 and J is TRBJ2-1; 11 nucleotides align to TRBD2. This CDR3 spans 18 amino acids. V lost 2 bases to trimming and J lost 3 bases; unmatched junction nucleotides: 9. Germline V gene data show CDR1 as KGHSH and CDR2 as LQKENI. CDR3 bases: TGTGCCAGCTCACCATATATACTAGCGGGAGTATTCTACAATGAGCAGTTCTTC. Translation: CASSPYILAGVFYNEQFF.

DNA for the CDR3: TGTGCCAGCAGTGAAGGGGCTAGCGGGAGAAGTCTTTATAACGAGCAGTACGTC. Protein product: CASSEGASGRSLYNEQYV. The rearrangement joins TRBV6-1 to TRBJ2-7, with 10 bases identical to TRBD2. The CDR3 consists of 18 residues. Germline V lookup: CDR1 MNHNS, CDR2 SASEGT. J was trimmed by 5 bases and V by 1 base; bases with no gene match: 14.